The 17 T cell receptor beta chains given below trace back to one sample, sequenced in a study of T cell responses to AZD1222 COVID-19 vaccine. Profiled with immunoSEQ multiplex PCR; TCRdb holds only in-frame clones, not every one. This table holds about 140,000 clones, roughly 89% found once. This specimen was peripheral blood, taken 28 days after the second dose of the MenACWY control vaccine. Receptors were obtained from an adult who received the MenACWY meningococcal vaccine as a control.

The chain carries TRBV19 and TRBJ1-4; D remains ambiguous. The germline CDR1 and CDR2 sequences are LNHDA and SQIVND (reference sequence). The CDR3 sequence is 17 residues long. With 2 bases removed from V and 6 bases from J, the gap between germline ends came to 19 bases. This CDR3 reads CASSISRVDFKDEKLFF. The CDR3 DNA sequence: TGTGCCAGTAGTATATCTCGTGTGGACTTTAAGGATGAAAAACTGTTTTTT. Using reference TRBV19 and TRBJ1-4 for the parts outside the CDR3, the full variable domain is DGGITQSPKYLFRKEGQNVTLSCEQNLNHDAMYWYRQDPGQGLRLIYYSQIVNDFQKGDIAEGYSVSREKKESFPLTVTSAQKNPTAFYLCASSISRVDFKDEKLFFGSGTQLSVL.

This chain connects TRBV7-2 to TRBJ2-5; D might be TRBD2 (5 bases). The CDR3 contains 14 residues. Germline-derived CDR1 and CDR2 are SGHTA and FQGNSA. Trimming cost V 1 base and J 7 bases, with 13 bases left between them. The CDR3 here is CASSLGRAGGTQYF. In DNA form, the CDR3 reads TGTGCCAGCAGCTTAGGCCGGGCCGGAGGGACCCAGTACTTC. Supplemented by reference TRBV7-2 and TRBJ2-5, the full variable domain reads GAGVSQSPSNKVTEKGKDVELRCDPISGHTALYWYRQSLGQGLEFLIYFQGNSAPDKSGLPSDRFSAERTGGSVSTLTIQRTQQEDSAVYLCASSLGRAGGTQYFGPGTRLLVL.

V usage is TRBV5-1 and J usage is TRBJ2-2, with 13 bases that match TRBD2. The CDR3 contains 16 residues. After removal of 4 bases from V and 2 bases from J, the junction contained 2 bases not matched to a gene. Germline V gene data show CDR1 as SGHRS and CDR2 as YFSETQ. The CDR3 reads CASSRTSGRNTGELFF. The CDR3 DNA sequence: TGCGCCAGCAGCAGGACTAGCGGGAGAAACACCGGGGAGCTGTTTTTT.

The chain has TRBV5-8 and TRBJ2-7; maybe TRBD2 (6 bases). Germline assignment: CDR1 SGHTS and CDR2 YDEGEE. Deletions cut 2 bases from V and 2 bases from J, with 11 bases between. CDR3 size: 14 residues. CDR3 amino acids: CASSFGTGAYEQYF. For the CDR3, the DNA is TGTGCCAGCAGCTTCGGGACTGGCGCCTACGAGCAGTACTTC. The full variable domain, with the rest looked up from reference TRBV5-8 and TRBJ2-7, is EAGVTQSPTHLIKTRGQQATLRCSPISGHTSVYWYQQALGLGLQFLLWYDEGEERNRGNFPPRFSGRQFPNYSSELNVNALELEDSALYLCASSFGTGAYEQYFGPGTRLTVT.

The genes are TRBV21-1 and TRBJ2-5; the table gives TRBD2 as D, unverified against the DNA. TRBV21-1 is a known pseudogene. CDR3 size: 17 residues. This CDR3 reads CASSKGNVTKSRETQYF. CDR3 bases: TGTGCCAGCAGCAAAGGCAATGTCACTAAATCTCGGGAGACCCAGTACTTC.

The rearrangement links TRBV27 to TRBJ2-2, with D perhaps matching TRBD1 (5 bases). Trimming shortened V by 4 bases and J by 7 bases, and 13 bases separated the two germline ends. This CDR3 is built from 14 residues. CDR1 is MNHEY, CDR2 SMNVEV, per germline (reference sequence). This CDR3 reads CASSWQGLIGELFF. CDR3 in DNA: TGTGCCAGCAGTTGGCAGGGTCTTATCGGGGAGCTGTTTTTT.

The chain combines TRBV28 with TRBJ1-2, with 8 bases that match TRBD1. The CDR3 is 14 residues long. Trimming took 3 bases from V and 4 from J; bases not matched to a gene: 4. The germline CDR1 and CDR2 sequences are MDHEN and SYDVKM. CDR3 in DNA: TGTGCCAGCAGTTTCGGACAGGGCGCCTATGGCTACACCTTC. It codes for CASSFGQGAYGYTF.

This chain joins TRBV3-1 (or the pseudogene TRBV3-2) and TRBJ2-7; D gene ambiguous. The V end was cut by 1 base, the J end by 6 bases, with 7 bases between. The CDR3 length is 12 residues. Per germline, CDR1 LGHDT and CDR2 YNNKEL (reference sequence). The CDR3 sequence: CASSQVSSEQYF. DNA for the CDR3: TGTGCCAGCAGCCAAGTGTCGTCCGAGCAGTACTTC.

The chain carries TRBV24-1 and TRBJ1-2; D is ambiguous. Deletions cut 4 bases from V and 0 bases from J, with 8 bases between. Germline lookup yields CDR1 KGHDR and CDR2 SFDVKD. This CDR3 spans 14 amino acids. CDR3 in DNA: TGTGCCACCAGTGACGTCAGCTCTAACTATGGCTACACCTTC. Translation: CATSDVSSNYGYTF.

J is TRBJ2-5 and V is TRBV6-1; 9 bases are shared with TRBD2. CDR1 is MNHNS, CDR2 SASEGT, per germline. The ends lost 3 bases at V and 1 base at J; junction bases unmatched: 3. CDR3 length: 15 residues. The CDR3 DNA is TGTGCCAGCAGTGAGCGAGCGGGAGGCCAAGAGACCCAGTACTTC. Amino acids: CASSERAGGQETQYF.

The rearrangement joins TRBV30 to TRBJ1-5, with D perhaps TRBD1 (5 bases). CDR1 is GTSNPN and CDR2 is SVGIG in the germline V gene (reference sequence). The CDR3 runs to 14 residues. V was pared by 0 bases and J by 7 bases, with 13 bases between. CDR3 residues: CAWSVRQGRQPQHF. Written as DNA, the CDR3 is TGTGCCTGGAGTGTAAGGCAGGGTCGGCAGCCCCAGCATTTT.

The chain joins TRBV10-3 to TRBJ1-2; maybe TRBD1 (5 bases). The CDR3 has 14 amino acids. V lost 5 bases and J lost 5, with 15 bases in between. Germline V CDR1 and CDR2: ENHRY, SYGVKD. CDR3 residues: CAISRGGSVYGYTF. For the CDR3, the DNA is TGTGCCATCAGTCGGGGGGGGTCCGTTTATGGCTACACCTTC.

The gene calls are TRBV19 and TRBJ1-2; D is unclear. Deletions cut 8 bases from V and 3 bases from J, with 13 bases between. This CDR3 has 13 residues. In germline, CDR1 is LNHDA, CDR2 SQIVND (reference sequence). In DNA form, the CDR3 reads TGTGCCAGTTCCGCAGGACTCGACTATGGCTACACCTTC. Its protein product is CASSAGLDYGYTF.

The rearrangement joins TRBV18 to TRBJ2-5; 13 bases are a match to TRBD2. The CDR3 sequence is 17 residues long. Trimming took 4 bases from V and 3 from J; bases not matched to a gene: 8. Germline V gene lookup returns CDR1 KGHSH and CDR2 LQKENI. CDR3 amino acids: CASSQTSGLAGKETQYF. CDR3 nucleotide sequence: TGTGCCAGCTCACAGACTTCGGGACTAGCGGGGAAAGAGACCCAGTACTTC.

The rearrangement links TRBV18 to TRBJ2-7; D uncertain. V was shortened by 0 bases and J by 3 bases, with 6 bases between the two germline ends. Germline-derived CDR1 and CDR2 are KGHSH and LQKENI. This CDR3 region has 13 residues. The CDR3 DNA follows: TGTGCCAGCTCACCACCAGCTCTCTACGAGCAGTACTTC. Its protein is CASSPPALYEQYF.

This clone has a handful of counts. This rearrangement joins TRBV11-1 to TRBJ1-1; D uncertain. Germline-derived CDR1 and CDR2 are SGHAT and FQDESV (reference sequence). The V end lost 3 bases, the J end lost 7 bases, and 12 bases lay between the germline ends. This CDR3 spans 13 amino acids. The CDR3 reads CASSFDYGVEAFF. The DNA for the CDR3 is TGTGCCAGCAGCTTTGATTACGGGGTTGAAGCTTTCTTT.

This chain joins TRBV7-7 and TRBJ1-3, with D hard to call. CDR1 SSHAT and CDR2 FNYEAQ come from the germline V gene (reference sequence). The V gene lost 6 bases and the J gene lost 0 bases, with 18 bases spanning the gap. The CDR3 sequence is 17 residues long. CDR3 bases: TGTGCCAGCAGAGTTGGGGAAAACAGAGACTCTGGAAACACCATATATTTT. Protein product: CASRVGENRDSGNTIYF.